A selection of T cell receptor beta chains follows, all from one sample in a study of vaccination effects on CD4 cells after COVID-19. The assay was immunoSEQ multiplex PCR, and TCRdb's table has in-frame clones only and misses some. The sample yields about 72,000 clones, around 81% seen once. These receptors have no known antigen. The sample in question was CD4+ T cells from PBMCs cultured with HCoV-229E spike peptides, obtained after COVID-19 vaccination. Receptors originate from a human donor who received a COVID-19 vaccine. Each CDR3 is given with its conserved first and last residue. The D gene is left open where the match is weak. Rows give clone size only sometimes, using once, few, many, or a class for an expanded clone.

cdr3_aa cdr3_nt j_call clone_size v_call d_call
CASSPNRGGETQYF TGTGCCAGCAGCCCAAACAGGGGAGGGGAGACCCAGTACTTC TRBJ2-5 . TRBV7-6 .
CASSETGKPSNQPQHF TGTGCCAGCAGTGAGACAGGGAAGCCTAGCAATCAGCCCCAGCATTTT TRBJ1-5 . TRBV2 TRBD1
CASSWTGLDTEAFF TGCGCCAGCAGCTGGACAGGGCTGGACACTGAAGCTTTCTTT TRBJ1-1 . TRBV5-1 TRBD1
CASSGLGGPLNEQFF TGCGCCAGCAGCGGGCTGGGGGGCCCTCTCAATGAGCAGTTCTTC TRBJ2-1 . TRBV5-1 .
CASSRGTSGVYEQFF TGTGCCAGCAGTAGGGGGACTAGCGGGGTCTATGAGCAGTTCTTC TRBJ2-1 . TRBV6-2/TRBV6-3 TRBD2
CASNTMGAGSSYNEQFF TGTGCCAGTAATACGATGGGGGCAGGCAGCTCCTACAATGAGCAGTTCTTC TRBJ2-1 . TRBV19 .
CASIPGTGSTGYTF TGTGCCAGCATTCCCGGGACAGGGTCTACGGGCTACACCTTC TRBJ1-2 few TRBV2 TRBD1
CASSLDTGSTGNTIYF TGCGCCAGCAGCTTGGATACAGGGAGCACGGGAAACACCATATATTTT TRBJ1-3 . TRBV5-1 .
CASSLGPWGQGDQPQHF TGTGCCAGCAGCTTAGGGCCGTGGGGGCAGGGCGATCAGCCCCAGCATTTT TRBJ1-5 . TRBV7-2 .
CASSEASWGYGYTF TGTGCCAGCAGTGAAGCCTCGTGGGGCTATGGCTACACCTTC TRBJ1-2 once TRBV6-1 .
CASSLAASYNEQFF TGTGCCAGCAGTCTAGCGGCCTCCTACAATGAGCAGTTCTTC TRBJ2-1 . TRBV6-5 TRBD2
CASSFGGGPGANVLTF TGCGCCAGCAGCTTTGGGGGGGGGCCTGGGGCCAACGTCCTGACTTTC TRBJ2-6 . TRBV5-1 .
CASLGQRGTSEQFF TGTGCCAGCCTGGGACAGCGTGGAACCAGTGAGCAGTTCTTC TRBJ2-1 . TRBV19 TRBD1
CASSISLNEQFF TGTGCCAGTAGTATAAGTTTGAATGAGCAGTTCTTC TRBJ2-1 . TRBV19 .
CSAKAIYGYTF TGCAGCGCGAAGGCCATCTATGGCTACACCTTC TRBJ1-2 . TRBV29-1 .
CASSLSDPTDTQYF TGTGCCAGCAGCTTGTCAGACCCCACAGATACGCAGTATTTT TRBJ2-3 . TRBV7-3 .
CASSADGSNQPQHF TGCGCCAGCAGCGCGGACGGTAGCAATCAGCCCCAGCATTTT TRBJ1-5 . TRBV5-1 .
CASSQGTATDTQYF TGCGCCAGCAGCCAAGGGACAGCCACAGATACGCAGTATTTT TRBJ2-3 . TRBV5-1 TRBD1
CATQGPFGETQYF TGTGCCACCCAGGGGCCATTCGGAGAGACCCAGTACTTC TRBJ2-5 few TRBV6-6 .
CASSRQDSGNTIYF TGTGCCAGCAGTCGGCAAGACTCTGGAAACACCATATATTTT TRBJ1-3 . TRBV5-4 .
CASSVAGTAFSGNTIYF TGTGCCAGTAGTGTAGCCGGGACAGCGTTCTCTGGAAACACCATATATTTT TRBJ1-3 . TRBV19 TRBD1
CASRTSGGQDNEQFF TGTGCCAGCAGGACGAGCGGGGGTCAGGACAATGAGCAGTTCTTC TRBJ2-1 . TRBV7-2 TRBD2
CASSFRGELAGANVLTF TGTGCCAGCAGCTTTCGAGGGGAACTAGCTGGGGCCAACGTCCTGACTTTC TRBJ2-6 . TRBV7-8 .
CASSRDREVYGYTF TGTGCCAGCTCACGGGACAGGGAAGTGTATGGCTACACCTTC TRBJ1-2 . TRBV18 TRBD1
CASSLYGVSSGNTIYF TGTGCCAGCAGCTTGTATGGGGTCTCCTCTGGAAACACCATATATTTT TRBJ1-3 . TRBV5-6 .
CASREGSGGRDTGELFF TGTGCCAGCAGGGAAGGGTCGGGGGGTCGGGACACCGGGGAGCTGTTTTTT TRBJ2-2 . TRBV2 TRBD2
CASSLRGLYSTDTQYF TGTGCCAGCAGTCTAAGGGGACTTTACAGCACAGATACGCAGTATTTT TRBJ2-3 . TRBV6-2/TRBV6-3 .
CAISVGPGDAEAFF TGTGCCATCAGTGTTGGGCCCGGGGACGCTGAAGCTTTCTTT TRBJ1-1 few TRBV10-3 .
CASSPPIGYPLHF TGTGCCAGCTCACCACCCATAGGGTATCCCCTCCACTTT TRBJ1-6 . TRBV18 .
CASSPSGTGGRNEQFF TGTGCCAGCAGCCCCTCCGGGACAGGGGGCCGCAATGAGCAGTTCTTC TRBJ2-1 . TRBV7-2 TRBD1